This is a list of T cell receptor beta chains from one sample in a study of beta chain features in type 1 diabetes. The data were produced by immunoSEQ multiplex PCR, yet TCRdb's version contains in-frame clones alone and is incomplete. The sample lists roughly 170,000 clones, less than 15% occurring once. Sequenced sample: central memory CD4+ T cells from blood. These receptors were taken from a young woman in good health. The CDR3 runs from the conserved cysteine through the conserved F or W. The order of the fields is D gene, V gene, clone size, J gene, CDR3 protein, CDR3 DNA. The D gene is left open where the match is weak. Size is stated for part of the rows, as once, few or many counts, or as a class when the clone is expanded.

D gene: TRBD1; V gene: TRBV9; clone size: -; J gene: TRBJ1-5; CDR3 protein: CASSADRGNQPQHF; CDR3 DNA: TGTGCCAGCAGCGCGGACAGGGGCAATCAGCCCCAGCATTTT
D gene: TRBD1; V gene: TRBV28; clone size: -; J gene: TRBJ2-7; CDR3 protein: CASTGTAFYEQYF; CDR3 DNA: TGTGCCAGCACCGGGACAGCGTTCTACGAGCAGTACTTC
D gene: TRBD1; V gene: TRBV5-1; clone size: -; J gene: TRBJ2-7; CDR3 protein: CASSHKGDRAAYEQYF; CDR3 DNA: TGCGCCAGCAGCCATAAAGGCGACAGGGCGGCCTACGAGCAGTACTTC
D gene: -; V gene: TRBV29-1; clone size: -; J gene: TRBJ2-3; CDR3 protein: CSVDSAPHTDTQYF; CDR3 DNA: TGCAGCGTCGACAGCGCACCCCACACAGATACGCAGTATTTT
D gene: -; V gene: TRBV29-1; clone size: few; J gene: TRBJ1-1; CDR3 protein: CSASVGDTEAFF; CDR3 DNA: TGCAGCGCCAGTGTAGGGGACACTGAAGCTTTCTTT
D gene: -; V gene: TRBV11-2; clone size: few; J gene: TRBJ2-1; CDR3 protein: CASSLAPVMGRYNEQFF; CDR3 DNA: TGTGCCAGCAGCTTAGCCCCGGTCATGGGGCGTTACAATGAGCAGTTCTTC
D gene: TRBD1; V gene: TRBV30; clone size: -; J gene: TRBJ2-7; CDR3 protein: CAWTGTGAVVSF; CDR3 DNA: TGTGCCTGGACCGGGACAGGGGCAGTTGTGAGCTTC
D gene: -; V gene: TRBV9; clone size: few; J gene: TRBJ2-7; CDR3 protein: CASSVAASNGYEQYF; CDR3 DNA: TGTGCCAGCAGCGTAGCAGCGTCGAACGGCTACGAGCAGTACTTC
D gene: TRBD2; V gene: TRBV28; clone size: -; J gene: TRBJ2-5; CDR3 protein: CASSFRLAWYF; CDR3 DNA: TGTGCCAGCAGTTTCCGACTAGCGTGGTACTTC
D gene: TRBD1; V gene: TRBV29-1; clone size: few; J gene: TRBJ2-2; CDR3 protein: CSVADRVNTGELFF; CDR3 DNA: TGCAGCGTCGCGGACAGGGTGAACACCGGGGAGCTGTTTTTT
D gene: TRBD1; V gene: TRBV5-1; clone size: -; J gene: TRBJ2-2; CDR3 protein: CASMGTVSTGELFF; CDR3 DNA: TGCGCCAGCATGGGGACAGTTTCCACCGGGGAGCTGTTTTTT
D gene: -; V gene: TRBV6-6; clone size: -; J gene: TRBJ2-2; CDR3 protein: CASTGTRMSNTGELFF; CDR3 DNA: TGTGCCAGCACCGGGACAAGGATGTCGAACACCGGGGAGCTGTTTTTT
D gene: -; V gene: TRBV5-1; clone size: -; J gene: TRBJ1-2; CDR3 protein: CASSLGSDNYYGYTF; CDR3 DNA: TGCGCCAGCAGCTTGGGTTCCGACAACTACTATGGCTACACCTTC
D gene: TRBD2; V gene: TRBV9; clone size: few; J gene: TRBJ2-2; CDR3 protein: CASSVIAGDRTGELFF; CDR3 DNA: TGTGCCAGCAGCGTAATAGCGGGAGACAGGACCGGGGAGCTGTTTTTT
D gene: -; V gene: TRBV28; clone size: -; J gene: TRBJ2-7; CDR3 protein: CASRETRPSYEQYF; CDR3 DNA: TGTGCCAGCAGGGAGACTAGGCCGTCCTACGAGCAGTACTTC
D gene: -; V gene: TRBV28; clone size: -; J gene: TRBJ2-5; CDR3 protein: CATSRGSGSGQETQYF; CDR3 DNA: TGTGCCACCTCTCGGGGGAGTGGCTCCGGACAAGAGACCCAGTACTTC
D gene: TRBD1; V gene: TRBV29-1; clone size: -; J gene: TRBJ2-5; CDR3 protein: CSAPATGRAETQYF; CDR3 DNA: TGCAGCGCACCCGCGACAGGGCGGGCGGAGACCCAGTACTTC
D gene: TRBD2; V gene: TRBV4-2; clone size: few; J gene: TRBJ2-1; CDR3 protein: CASSQAGTSMDNEQFF; CDR3 DNA: TGTGCCAGCAGCCAGGCCGGGACTAGCATGGACAATGAGCAGTTCTTC
D gene: -; V gene: TRBV28; clone size: few; J gene: TRBJ1-1; CDR3 protein: CASSFSGGNTEAFF; CDR3 DNA: TGTGCCAGCAGTTTTTCTGGGGGCAACACTGAAGCTTTCTTT
D gene: -; V gene: TRBV6-6; clone size: few; J gene: TRBJ1-2; CDR3 protein: CASSLTGGFYGYTF; CDR3 DNA: TGTGCCAGCAGTCTTACAGGAGGGTTCTATGGCTACACCTTC
D gene: TRBD2; V gene: TRBV7-3; clone size: -; J gene: TRBJ2-1; CDR3 protein: CASSSGTSGYNEQFF; CDR3 DNA: TGTGCCAGCAGCTCGGGGACTAGCGGGTACAATGAGCAGTTCTTC
D gene: TRBD1; V gene: TRBV30; clone size: few; J gene: TRBJ1-5; CDR3 protein: CAWSVGQGGFQPQHF; CDR3 DNA: TGTGCCTGGAGTGTCGGACAGGGAGGATTTCAGCCCCAGCATTTT
D gene: -; V gene: TRBV6-6; clone size: few; J gene: TRBJ2-7; CDR3 protein: CASSYSRGSNEQYF; CDR3 DNA: TGTGCCAGCAGTTACTCGAGGGGGAGCAACGAGCAGTACTTC
D gene: TRBD1; V gene: TRBV6-5; clone size: few; J gene: TRBJ1-2; CDR3 protein: CASSYQGDSYGYTF; CDR3 DNA: TGTGCCAGCAGTTACCAGGGGGACAGCTATGGCTACACCTTC
D gene: TRBD2; V gene: TRBV2; clone size: -; J gene: TRBJ2-1; CDR3 protein: CASSESTSGSGEQFF; CDR3 DNA: TGTGCCAGCAGTGAATCCACTAGCGGGAGTGGTGAGCAGTTCTTC
D gene: -; V gene: TRBV11-2; clone size: -; J gene: TRBJ1-5; CDR3 protein: CASSLMAVPQPQHF; CDR3 DNA: TGTGCCAGCAGCTTAATGGCGGTCCCCCAGCCCCAGCATTTT
D gene: -; V gene: TRBV28; clone size: few; J gene: TRBJ2-7; CDR3 protein: CASSYRFGHNEQYF; CDR3 DNA: TGTGCCAGCAGTTATAGATTTGGACATAACGAGCAGTACTTC
D gene: TRBD1; V gene: TRBV5-1; clone size: -; J gene: TRBJ1-2; CDR3 protein: CASSSRDRGDYGYTF; CDR3 DNA: TGCGCCAGCAGCAGCAGGGACAGGGGGGACTATGGCTACACCTTC
D gene: -; V gene: TRBV4-1; clone size: -; J gene: TRBJ2-1; CDR3 protein: CASSPLSYNEQFF; CDR3 DNA: TGCGCCAGCAGCCCCTTATCTTACAATGAGCAGTTCTTC
D gene: -; V gene: TRBV18; clone size: -; J gene: TRBJ2-5; CDR3 protein: CASSLNRARETQYF; CDR3 DNA: TGTGCCAGCTCCCTAAACAGGGCCAGGGAGACCCAGTACTTC
D gene: TRBD1; V gene: TRBV28; clone size: -; J gene: TRBJ2-5; CDR3 protein: CASSLQDRGFQYF; CDR3 DNA: TGTGCCAGCAGTTTACAGGACAGGGGGTTCCAGTACTTC
D gene: TRBD2; V gene: TRBV28; clone size: -; J gene: TRBJ2-3; CDR3 protein: CASSSGTSGIADTQYF; CDR3 DNA: TGTGCCAGCAGTTCTGGGACTAGCGGGATTGCGGATACGCAGTATTTT
D gene: TRBD2; V gene: TRBV5-1; clone size: -; J gene: TRBJ2-1; CDR3 protein: CASSLDPSGSLYNEQFF; CDR3 DNA: TGCGCCAGCAGCTTGGATCCTAGCGGGAGCCTCTACAATGAGCAGTTCTTC
D gene: -; V gene: TRBV29-1; clone size: -; J gene: TRBJ2-1; CDR3 protein: CSVGLLGSEQFF; CDR3 DNA: TGCAGCGTTGGGCTCCTCGGGAGTGAGCAGTTCTTC
D gene: -; V gene: TRBV7-2; clone size: -; J gene: TRBJ2-5; CDR3 protein: CASSFSRLQETQYF; CDR3 DNA: TGTGCCAGCAGCTTTTCTAGGTTACAAGAGACCCAGTACTTC
D gene: TRBD1; V gene: TRBV4-1; clone size: -; J gene: TRBJ1-4; CDR3 protein: CASSRTGDEKLFF; CDR3 DNA: TGCGCCAGCAGCCGGACAGGGGATGAAAAACTGTTTTTT
D gene: TRBD1; V gene: TRBV19; clone size: -; J gene: TRBJ2-2; CDR3 protein: CASSIRDSTGELFF; CDR3 DNA: TGTGCCAGTAGTATACGGGACAGCACCGGGGAGCTGTTTTTT
D gene: TRBD1; V gene: TRBV9; clone size: -; J gene: TRBJ1-5; CDR3 protein: CASSVNRDSNGPQHF; CDR3 DNA: TGTGCCAGCAGCGTAAACCGGGACAGCAATGGGCCCCAGCATTTT
D gene: -; V gene: TRBV18; clone size: many; J gene: TRBJ1-3; CDR3 protein: CASSPRGLEVYGNTIYF; CDR3 DNA: TGTGCCAGCTCACCACGAGGGTTGGAGGTTTACGGAAACACCATATATTTT
D gene: TRBD2; V gene: TRBV4-1; clone size: -; J gene: TRBJ2-1; CDR3 protein: CASSQPSGRANEQFF; CDR3 DNA: TGCGCCAGCAGCCAGCCTAGCGGGAGGGCCAATGAGCAGTTCTTC
D gene: TRBD1; V gene: TRBV27; clone size: -; J gene: TRBJ1-2; CDR3 protein: CASSPRDRGSGGYTF; CDR3 DNA: TGTGCCAGCAGTCCACGGGACAGGGGTAGCGGTGGCTACACCTTC
D gene: TRBD1; V gene: TRBV2; clone size: few; J gene: TRBJ1-2; CDR3 protein: CASSSGTDMVGGYTF; CDR3 DNA: TGTGCCAGCAGCTCCGGGACAGACATGGTGGGGGGCTACACCTTC
D gene: TRBD2; V gene: TRBV9; clone size: -; J gene: TRBJ2-1; CDR3 protein: CASSAPGLAINEQFF; CDR3 DNA: TGTGCCAGCAGCGCACCGGGACTAGCCATCAATGAGCAGTTCTTC
D gene: -; V gene: TRBV28; clone size: few; J gene: TRBJ2-7; CDR3 protein: CASSPPTGRANYEQYF; CDR3 DNA: TGTGCCAGCAGTCCACCTACGGGCAGGGCAAATTACGAGCAGTACTTC
D gene: TRBD1; V gene: TRBV5-1; clone size: -; J gene: TRBJ1-1; CDR3 protein: CASSPGQGPEAFF; CDR3 DNA: TGCGCCAGCAGCCCCGGACAGGGACCTGAAGCTTTCTTT
D gene: TRBD1; V gene: TRBV4-1; clone size: -; J gene: TRBJ1-3; CDR3 protein: CASSQDTRDRGFRNTIYF; CDR3 DNA: TGCGCCAGCAGCCAAGATACGAGGGACAGGGGGTTTAGAAACACCATATATTTT
D gene: -; V gene: TRBV7-9; clone size: -; J gene: TRBJ2-5; CDR3 protein: CASSPTEYQETQYF; CDR3 DNA: TGTGCCAGCAGCCCGACAGAGTACCAAGAGACCCAGTACTTC
D gene: -; V gene: TRBV11-2; clone size: -; J gene: TRBJ2-7; CDR3 protein: CASSADGQGIHEQYF; CDR3 DNA: TGTGCCAGCAGCGCGGACGGGCAGGGAATCCACGAGCAGTACTTC
D gene: -; V gene: TRBV4-3; clone size: -; J gene: TRBJ2-1; CDR3 protein: CASSQDLAQRTLLFF; CDR3 DNA: TGCGCCAGCAGCCAAGATCTCGCCCAGCGGACTCTTCTGTTCTTC
D gene: TRBD1; V gene: TRBV27; clone size: few; J gene: TRBJ1-2; CDR3 protein: CASSLTGSYGYTF; CDR3 DNA: TGTGCCAGCAGTCTGACAGGGTCCTATGGCTACACCTTC